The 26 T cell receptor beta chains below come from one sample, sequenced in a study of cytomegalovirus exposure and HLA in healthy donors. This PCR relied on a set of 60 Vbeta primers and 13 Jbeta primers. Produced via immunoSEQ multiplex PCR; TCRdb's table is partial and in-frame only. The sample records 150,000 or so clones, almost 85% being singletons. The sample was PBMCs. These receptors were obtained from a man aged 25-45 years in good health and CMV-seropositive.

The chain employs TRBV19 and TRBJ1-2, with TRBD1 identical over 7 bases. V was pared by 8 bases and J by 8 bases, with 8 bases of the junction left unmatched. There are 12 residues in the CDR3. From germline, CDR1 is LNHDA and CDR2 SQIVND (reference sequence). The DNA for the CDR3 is TGTGCCAGTCAAGGAGGGGGCGACGGCTACACCTTC. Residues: CASQGGGDGYTF.

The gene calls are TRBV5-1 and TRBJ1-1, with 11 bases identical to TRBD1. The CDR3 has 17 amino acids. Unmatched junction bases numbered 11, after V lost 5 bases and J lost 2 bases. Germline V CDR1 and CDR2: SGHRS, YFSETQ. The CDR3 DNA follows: TGCGCCAGCAGTAATACTCCGGACAGGGGGCAAAACACTGAAGCTTTCTTT. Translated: CASSNTPDRGQNTEAFF.

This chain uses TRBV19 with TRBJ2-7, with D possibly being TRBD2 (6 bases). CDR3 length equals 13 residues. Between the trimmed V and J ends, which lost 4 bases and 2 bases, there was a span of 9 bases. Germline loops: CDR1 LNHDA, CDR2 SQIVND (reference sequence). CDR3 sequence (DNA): TGTGCCAGTAGTAGCGGGATCACCTACGAGCAGTACTTC. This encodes CASSSGITYEQYF.

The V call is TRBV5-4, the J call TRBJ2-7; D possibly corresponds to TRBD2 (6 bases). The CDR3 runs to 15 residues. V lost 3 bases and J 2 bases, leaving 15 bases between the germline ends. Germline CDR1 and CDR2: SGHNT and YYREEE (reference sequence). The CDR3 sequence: CASSSSGTVAYEQYF. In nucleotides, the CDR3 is TGTGCCAGCAGCTCTTCCGGGACTGTTGCCTACGAGCAGTACTTC.

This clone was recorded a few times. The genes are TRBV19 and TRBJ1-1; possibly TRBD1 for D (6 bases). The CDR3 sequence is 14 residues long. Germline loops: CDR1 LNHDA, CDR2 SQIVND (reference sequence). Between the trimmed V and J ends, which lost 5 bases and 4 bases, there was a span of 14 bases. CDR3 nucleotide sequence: TGTGCCAGTAGTGTTCCCAACAGGGTCACTGAAGCTTTCTTT. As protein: CASSVPNRVTEAFF.

The CDR3 sequence: CVRSYKGNEQYF. The CDR3 DNA reads TGTGTCAGAAGCTATAAGGGGAACGAGCAGTACTTC. The chain is built from TRBV7-5 and TRBJ2-7; the D call TRBD1 from the table was never checked on the DNA. TRBV7-5 is noted as a pseudogene. The CDR3 has 12 amino acids.

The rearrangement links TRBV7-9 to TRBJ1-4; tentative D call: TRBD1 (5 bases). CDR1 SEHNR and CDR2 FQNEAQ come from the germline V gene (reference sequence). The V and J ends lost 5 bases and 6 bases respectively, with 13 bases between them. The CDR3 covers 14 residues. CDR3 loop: CASSKPGLDEKLFF. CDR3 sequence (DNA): TGTGCCAGCAGCAAACCAGGGTTGGATGAAAAACTGTTTTTT. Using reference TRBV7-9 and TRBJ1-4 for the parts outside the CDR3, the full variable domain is DTGVSQNPRHKITKRGQNVTFRCDPISEHNRLYWYRQTLGQGPEFLTYFQNEAQLEKSRLLSDRFSAERPKGSFSTLEIQRTEQGDSAMYLCASSKPGLDEKLFFGSGTQLSVL.

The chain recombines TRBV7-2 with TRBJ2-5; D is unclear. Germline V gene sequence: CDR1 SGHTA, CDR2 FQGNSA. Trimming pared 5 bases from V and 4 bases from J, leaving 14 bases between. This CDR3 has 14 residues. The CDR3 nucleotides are TGTGCCAGCAGCCCGCCGTGGGCTCCAGAGACCCAGTACTTC. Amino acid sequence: CASSPPWAPETQYF.

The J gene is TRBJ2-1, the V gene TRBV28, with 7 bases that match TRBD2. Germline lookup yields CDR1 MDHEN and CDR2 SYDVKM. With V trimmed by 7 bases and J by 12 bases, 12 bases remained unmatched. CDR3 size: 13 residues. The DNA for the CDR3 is TGTGCCAGCACCCAGGACTCACCGGGGGGGCAGTTCTTC. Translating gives CASTQDSPGGQFF.

This CDR3 is CASSSGPPQGTQYF. The CDR3 DNA is TGTGCCAGCAGTTCCGGACCGCCTCAGGGTACGCAGTATTTT. V is TRBV28 and J is TRBJ2-3; the D gene is possibly TRBD1 (5 bases). Trimming cost V 4 bases and J 8 bases, with 16 bases left between them. The CDR3 sequence is 14 residues long. The V gene's germline CDR1 is MDHEN and CDR2 SYDVKM.

DNA for the CDR3: TGCGCCAGCAGTCAAGGAGGGCCGATAGGCAATCAGCCCCAGCATTTT. This translates into CASSQGGPIGNQPQHF. The chain carries TRBV23-1 and TRBJ1-5, with D unresolved. TRBV23-1 is an ORF for which the function is uncertain. Trimming pared 2 bases from V and 2 bases from J, leaving 13 bases between. CDR3 length: 16 amino acids.

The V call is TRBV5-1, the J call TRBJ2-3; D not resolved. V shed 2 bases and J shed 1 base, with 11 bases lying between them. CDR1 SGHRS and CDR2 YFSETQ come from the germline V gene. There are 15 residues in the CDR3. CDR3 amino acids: CASSLSPGRTDTQYF. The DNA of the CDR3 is TGCGCCAGCAGCTTATCCCCCGGTCGCACAGATACGCAGTATTTT.

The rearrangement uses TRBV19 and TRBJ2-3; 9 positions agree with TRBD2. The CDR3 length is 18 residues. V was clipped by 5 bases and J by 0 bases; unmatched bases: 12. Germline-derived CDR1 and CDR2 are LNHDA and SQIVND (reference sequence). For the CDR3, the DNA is TGTGCCAGTAGTCGCCTTACTAGCGGGCGAACTAGCACAGATACGCAGTATTTT. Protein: CASSRLTSGRTSTDTQYF.

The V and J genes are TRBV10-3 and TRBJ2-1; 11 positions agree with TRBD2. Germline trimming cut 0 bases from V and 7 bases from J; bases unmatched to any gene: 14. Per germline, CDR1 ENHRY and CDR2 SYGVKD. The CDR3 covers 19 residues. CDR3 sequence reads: CAISESISAGTSGRNEQFF. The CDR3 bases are TGTGCCATCAGTGAGTCGATTTCCGCAGGGACTAGCGGCCGGAATGAGCAGTTCTTC.

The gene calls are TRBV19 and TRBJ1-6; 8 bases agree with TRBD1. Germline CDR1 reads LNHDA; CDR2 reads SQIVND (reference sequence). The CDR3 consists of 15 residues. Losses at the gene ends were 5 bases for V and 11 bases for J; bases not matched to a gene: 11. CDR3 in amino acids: CASSRPGQAPTPLHF. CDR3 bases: TGTGCCAGTAGTCGTCCGGGACAGGCCCCAACACCCCTCCACTTT.

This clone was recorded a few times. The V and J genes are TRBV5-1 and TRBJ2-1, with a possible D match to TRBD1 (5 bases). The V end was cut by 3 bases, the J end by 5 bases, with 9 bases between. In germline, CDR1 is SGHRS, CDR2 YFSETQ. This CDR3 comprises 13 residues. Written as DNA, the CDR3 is TGCGCCAGCAGCTCACAGGAACACAATGAGCAGTTCTTC. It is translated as CASSSQEHNEQFF.

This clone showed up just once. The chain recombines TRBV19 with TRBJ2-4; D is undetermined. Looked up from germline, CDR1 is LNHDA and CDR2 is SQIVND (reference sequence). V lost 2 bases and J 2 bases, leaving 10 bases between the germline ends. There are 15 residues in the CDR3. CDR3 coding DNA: TGTGCCAGTAGTATAAACAGTCTAACCAAAAACATTCAGTACTTC. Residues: CASSINSLTKNIQYF.

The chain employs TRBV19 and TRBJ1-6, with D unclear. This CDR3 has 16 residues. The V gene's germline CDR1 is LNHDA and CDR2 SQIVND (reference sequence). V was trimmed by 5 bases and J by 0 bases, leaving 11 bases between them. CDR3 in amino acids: CASSLAPSSYNSPLHF. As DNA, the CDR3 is TGTGCCAGTAGTTTAGCACCGAGCTCCTATAATTCACCCCTCCACTTT.

The CDR3 region is CASRARDTADNEQFF. The DNA for the CDR3 is TGTGCCAGCAGAGCCCGGGACACGGCTGACAATGAGCAGTTCTTC. The V call is TRBV2, the J call TRBJ2-1; D is possibly TRBD1 (6 bases). This CDR3 is 15 amino acids long. Deletions cut 6 bases from V and 5 bases from J, with 17 bases between. The germline CDR1 and CDR2 sequences are SNHLY and FYNNEI.

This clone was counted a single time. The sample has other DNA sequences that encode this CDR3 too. This chain's CDR3 is CASSLGTLAGVYEQYF. CDR3 in DNA: TGCGCCAGCAGCTTGGGGACTTTAGCGGGAGTCTACGAGCAGTACTTC. The chain couples TRBV5-1 to TRBJ2-7; 9 bases match TRBD2. Germline V lookup: CDR1 SGHRS, CDR2 YFSETQ. This CDR3 is built from 16 residues. J gave up 3 bases and V 0 bases, and 7 bases lay outside the gene matches.

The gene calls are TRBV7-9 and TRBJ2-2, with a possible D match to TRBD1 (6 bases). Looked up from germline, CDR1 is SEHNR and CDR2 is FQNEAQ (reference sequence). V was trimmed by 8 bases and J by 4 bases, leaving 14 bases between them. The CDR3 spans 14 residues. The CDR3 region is CASSGQGSTGELFF. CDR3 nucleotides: TGTGCCAGCTCTGGGCAGGGGAGCACCGGGGAGCTGTTTTTT.

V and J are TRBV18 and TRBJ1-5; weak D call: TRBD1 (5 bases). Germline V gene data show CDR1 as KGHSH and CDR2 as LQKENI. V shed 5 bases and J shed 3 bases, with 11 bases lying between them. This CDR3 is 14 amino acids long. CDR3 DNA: TGTGCCAGCTCAAAACTGGACATCAATCAGCCCCAGCATTTT. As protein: CASSKLDINQPQHF.

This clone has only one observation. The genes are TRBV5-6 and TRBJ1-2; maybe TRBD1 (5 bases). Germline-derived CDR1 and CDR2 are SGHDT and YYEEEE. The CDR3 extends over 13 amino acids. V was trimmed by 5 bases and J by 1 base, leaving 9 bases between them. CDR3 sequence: CASRRQSNYGYTF. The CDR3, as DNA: TGTGCCAGCAGGCGACAGAGTAACTATGGCTACACCTTC.

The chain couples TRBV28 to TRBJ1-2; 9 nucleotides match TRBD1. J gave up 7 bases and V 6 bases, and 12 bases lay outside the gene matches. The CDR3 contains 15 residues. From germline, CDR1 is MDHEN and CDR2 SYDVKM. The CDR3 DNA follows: TGTGCCAGCAGCCCTCCGGGACAGGGAGGGGGTGGCTACACCTTC. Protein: CASSPPGQGGGGYTF.

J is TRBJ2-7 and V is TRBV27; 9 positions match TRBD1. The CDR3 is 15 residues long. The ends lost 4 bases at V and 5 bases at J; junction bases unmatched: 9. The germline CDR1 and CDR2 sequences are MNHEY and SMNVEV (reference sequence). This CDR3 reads CASSSSGTGTHEQYF. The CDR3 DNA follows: TGTGCCAGCAGTTCTTCCGGGACAGGGACCCACGAGCAGTACTTC.

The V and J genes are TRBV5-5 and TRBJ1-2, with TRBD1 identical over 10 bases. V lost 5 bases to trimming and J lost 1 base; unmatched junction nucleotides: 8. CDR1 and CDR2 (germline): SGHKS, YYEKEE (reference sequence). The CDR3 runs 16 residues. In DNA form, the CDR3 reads TGTGCCAGCAGGCCGGGACAGGGGCCCCTTAACTATGGCTACACCTTC. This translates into CASRPGQGPLNYGYTF.